This T cell receptor (beta chain) was captured in a study of T cells in Graves' hyperthyroidism and ophthalmopathy (dated by TCRdb to between 2017 and 2020). With respect to the entire study: Peripheral blood was sampled at the time of initial diagnosis, prior to any treatment. A discovery cohort of 95 to 100 patients, about 40 with Graves' ophthalmopathy and about 60 with stable Graves' hyperthyroidism, was used to find distinguishing TCR V-J signatures. An independent validation cohort of under 20 hyperthyroidism patients and 17 patients who later progressed to ophthalmopathy tested prospective prediction of ophthalmopathy. The roughly 94 discovery patients were randomly divided into training and test sets at a 7:3 ratio. The study also compared thyroid tissue and blood T-cell repertoires from about 6 Graves' hyperthyroidism patients. After sampling, hyperthyroidism patients received methimazole starting at 30 mg daily, and ophthalmopathy patients received high-dose intravenous methylprednisolone. The paper describes TCR Vbeta CDR3 sequencing of fewer than 150 peripheral blood samples, made up of some 42 ophthalmopathy patients, roughly 72 hyperthyroidism patients and 17 progressor patients.

General study outcomes and caveats: No statistical method was used to fix the sample size in advance, and group allocation was not hidden from the investigators. During validation, the model predicted progression to ophthalmopathy a median of around 7 months ahead of onset, with approximately 71% sensitivity and 72% to 80% specificity. Blood samples also contained most of the expanded thyroid clonotypes (frequency above 0.001), which suggests that blood repertoires may reflect thyroid immune responses. In cross-validation, a model built on a 13 V-J signature told ophthalmopathy apart from stable hyperthyroidism with approximately 90% sensitivity and roughly 83% specificity, and in testing the same model reached 80%/75%.

From a lookup of the germline V gene (reference sequence), CDR1 and CDR2 are DFQATT and SNEGSKA. V loses 3 bases at its end and J loses 9 bases; junction bases beyond the gene matches: 7. From its cysteine to its phenylalanine, the CDR3 spans 15 amino acids. The retained sequence is limited to the CDR3, 45 bases, with the frame set at the first base. This clonotype was detected many times. No antigen is known for it. Base qualities are not provided; no much larger clone lies one nucleotide away. TCR beta CDR3 regions were amplified from RNA transcripts. A first-round RT-PCR of the TCR CDR3 used the HTBI primer set with the Qiagen OneStep RT-PCR kit. Libraries were constructed in a second round of multiplex PCR, after which size selection and purification were performed. Sequencing of the libraries was done on an Illumina HiSeq2000 using paired-end 100 bp reads. In the paper's pipeline: SOAPnuke was used to process the raw data, throwing out any read that contained adapters or uncalled bases, had a mean Phred below 15, or lacked an exact constant-primer or identifier match. COPE v1.2.5 was used to merge high-quality paired reads, and clonotypes were defined as unique nucleotide sequences. MiTCR v1.1 was used to align clonotypes to the IMGT TRBV, TRBD and TRBJ reference segments. The analysis was restricted to V-J combinations with a frequency above 0.0001, which together covered roughly 99% of the repertoires. A TCS score was defined as the ratio between F50 (clonal expansion) and ExV (chaos), using BLOSUM62-based TCRdist between CDR3 peptides within each V-J. Welch's t-statistics and random forest reduced fewer than 550 V-J features to roughly 13, which were used in a naive Bayes classifier (R e1071). TCRdb trimmed the raw reads at Q25, called clones with MiXCR and kept productive beta chains. Each entry is one CDR3 protein sequence, shown with its most common DNA and genes. These V and J calls are TCRdb output, not the study's own analysis. Across this sample there are some 500,000 distinct CDR3 sequences, with approximately 14% seen only once. The top ten constitute less than 20% of the sample.

Stable Graves' hyperthyroidism was defined as the absence of progression to ophthalmopathy over 18 months of follow-up. The hyperthyroidism patients were between 18 and 65 years old and newly diagnosed, with a disease duration of less than 2 months. Patients with uncontrolled infections, other autoimmune diseases, pregnancy or lactation were excluded. Diagnoses relied on clinical symptoms, serum thyroxine and TRAb, thyroid ultrasound and orbital computed tomography. PBMCs were isolated from about 9.1 ml of fresh peripheral blood by Ficoll-Paque density gradient centrifugation. Total RNA was extracted with Trizol reagent, and quality was checked on an Agilent 2100 Bioanalyzer.

The clonotype originates from a woman aged 18-35 years with Graves' hyperthyroidism. The sequenced sample was blood. This receptor chain uses TRBV20-1 and TRBJ2-1, with 14 central nucleotides matching TRBD2. At the DNA level, the sequence is TGCAGTGCTAGGGGGGGACTAGCGGGAGTTGGTGAGCAGTTCTTC. Its protein reads: CSARGGLAGVGEQFF.